This section outlines one T cell receptor beta chain sequence together with its context. Its antigen is not known. These data originate in a study of shared clonotypes between healthy human individuals. About the study: The donors, a couple of women and a few men, were aged 18 to 49. Used for every donor were three CD4 naive, three CD4 memory, two CD8 naive and one CD8 memory plate.

Study-level points and caveats: All-four-donor shared clonotypes had higher generation probabilities than non-shared clonotypes did. When naive CD4 clonotypes were compared across a few donors, 5% to 5.5% were shared.

Assay: immunoSEQ multiplex PCR; the TCRdb copy retains only in-frame clones and omits some. In the table there are 2,500,000 or so clones, 93% of which are singletons. Looked up from germline, CDR1 is MNHEY and CDR2 is SVGAGI. V lost 0 bases, J lost 8 bases, and 19 bases lay in between. The CDR3 totals 16 residues. The sample taken for sequencing was naive CD4+ T cells from PBMCs. Subset defined: CD45RA+ positively selected. This clonotype originated in a man aged 18 to 30 in good health. Some clones in this sample may be carry-over from other donors' samples. The gene calls are TRBV6-5 and TRBJ1-2; D unresolved. This CDR3 is CASSYSPGRAARGYTF. The DNA of the CDR3 is TGTGCCAGCAGTTACTCTCCAGGCCGGGCCGCGAGGGGCTACACCTTC.